The rows below give T cell receptor beta chains drawn from one sample of a study of T cell responses to AZD1222 COVID-19 vaccine. Clones were sequenced by immunoSEQ multiplex PCR, and TCRdb holds only the in-frame ones, with some missing. The table includes 150,000 or so clones, about nine tenths detected once. The source was peripheral blood, collected 28 days after the second AZD1222 dose. All receptors come from an adult who received the AZD1222 COVID-19 vaccine. CDR3s include the opening cysteine and the closing phenylalanine or tryptophan. The D gene is left open where the match is weak. Not every row has a clone size; where given, it reads once, few, many or a size class.

v_call,clone_size,j_call,d_call,cdr3_nt,cdr3_aa
TRBV25-1,-,TRBJ1-4,TRBD1,TGTGCCAGCAGTGCGGACAGGGGGCGTGAAAAACTGTTTTTT,CASSADRGREKLFF
TRBV7-2,-,TRBJ2-1,-,TGTGCCAGCAGCTCCCGGCGGGAAGATGAGCAGTTCTTC,CASSSRREDEQFF
TRBV7-2,once,TRBJ1-5,TRBD1,TGTGCCAGCAGCTCCCAAACAGGGGTGGCAAATCAGCCCCAGCATTTT,CASSSQTGVANQPQHF
TRBV7-6,once,TRBJ2-7,TRBD2,TGTGCCAGCAGCTCCTGGGGAGGGTCAGGGTCGGTCGAGCAGTACTTC,CASSSWGGSGSVEQYF
TRBV5-1,-,TRBJ2-3,-,TGCGCCAGCAGCCGGAGACAGACAGATACGCAGTATTTT,CASSRRQTDTQYF
TRBV3-1/TRBV3-2,-,TRBJ2-3,-,TGTGCCAGCAGCCAAGGAGGGGGAGGTTTAACAGATACGCAGTATTTT,CASSQGGGGLTDTQYF
TRBV30,-,TRBJ2-5,TRBD1,TGTGCCTGGAGTGTAGGGACAGGGACAGAGACCCAGTACTTC,CAWSVGTGTETQYF
TRBV3-1/TRBV3-2,few,TRBJ2-7,-,TGTGCCAGCAGCAGAGGACCGAGAAGCTCCTACGAGCAGTACTTC,CASSRGPRSSYEQYF
TRBV28,once,TRBJ2-7,TRBD2,TGTGCCACTGGACTAGCGGGGACCTCGAGCTCCTACGAGCAGTACTTC,CATGLAGTSSSYEQYF
TRBV19,-,TRBJ2-3,TRBD2,TGTGCCAGTAGTTCTTCGGGACTAGCGGAGCAGGGTACGCAGTATTTT,CASSSSGLAEQGTQYF
TRBV6-6,-,TRBJ1-2,-,TGTGCCAGCAGTTACTTAGAGAACTATGGCTACACCTTC,CASSYLENYGYTF
TRBV30,once,TRBJ2-5,TRBD2,TGTGCCTGGGCCGGGACTAATCTGCCCCAGTACTTC,CAWAGTNLPQYF
TRBV27,-,TRBJ2-6,-,TGTGCCAGCAGTCCCCGTCAGGCCTCTGGGGCCAACGTCCTGACTTTC,CASSPRQASGANVLTF
TRBV6-1,-,TRBJ2-4,-,TGTGCCAGCAGTGACGCCTTGGTGCTAGCCAAAAACATTCAGTACTTC,CASSDALVLAKNIQYF
TRBV4-3,-,TRBJ1-4,-,TGCGCCAGCAGCCAAGAGGCAAGGGCAACTAATGAAAAACTGTTTTTT,CASSQEARATNEKLFF
TRBV12-3/TRBV12-4,once,TRBJ1-5,-,TGTGCCAGCAGTCGCCAAACGGAGCCCCAGCATTTT,CASSRQTEPQHF
TRBV6-6,-,TRBJ1-2,-,TGTGCCAGCAGTTACTTCTCCCAGGAGGGCTATGGCTACACCTTC,CASSYFSQEGYGYTF
TRBV27,-,TRBJ1-2,-,TGTGCCAGCAGCCCAAGTGGGGAGGGAATTTATGGCTACACCTTC,CASSPSGEGIYGYTF
TRBV7-2,-,TRBJ2-1,-,TGTGCCAGCAGCCCTGGGACTTCCTACAATGAGCAGTTCTTC,CASSPGTSYNEQFF
TRBV19,-,TRBJ1-6,TRBD1,TGTGCCAGTAGACCAATGCAGGGGGTCGGAGGAATTAATTCACCCCTCCACTTT,CASRPMQGVGGINSPLHF
TRBV24-1,-,TRBJ2-3,TRBD2,TGTGCCACCAGTGATCCCCCTGGGACTAGCGGGGTTAGCACAGATACGCAGTATTTT,CATSDPPGTSGVSTDTQYF
TRBV6-5,-,TRBJ2-7,TRBD2,TGTGCCAGCACCTCAGCGGGGGGGCTTTACGAGCAGTACTTC,CASTSAGGLYEQYF
TRBV30,-,TRBJ1-5,-,TGTGCCTGGAGTGTCTGGAATCAGCCCCAGCATTTT,CAWSVWNQPQHF
TRBV5-1,-,TRBJ1-1,-,TGCGCCAGCAGCTTAGGCAATGTGAACACTGAAGCTTTCTTT,CASSLGNVNTEAFF
TRBV5-4,-,TRBJ1-4,-,TGTGCCAGCAGCTTGCGGGGGACAACGAGTGAAAAACTGTTTTTT,CASSLRGTTSEKLFF
TRBV7-9,-,TRBJ1-5,TRBD1,TGTGCCAGCAGCTTCGAGACCGGGACAGGGGGCTCAAGTCAGCCCCAGCATTTT,CASSFETGTGGSSQPQHF
TRBV11-3,-,TRBJ2-3,-,TGTGCCAGCAGCTTATCAGTCAGGCCCTTTAGCACAGATACGCAGTATTTT,CASSLSVRPFSTDTQYF
TRBV11-2,-,TRBJ1-1,-,TGTGCCAGCAGCTTACAGGGACTTGGGGCTGAAGCTTTCTTT,CASSLQGLGAEAFF
TRBV2,-,TRBJ2-7,-,TGTGCCAGCAGCCCGAGGTACGAGCAGTACTTC,CASSPRYEQYF
TRBV28,-,TRBJ1-4,-,TGTGCCAGCAGGGAGACAACAACTAATGAAAAACTGTTTTTT,CASRETTTNEKLFF
TRBV29-1,-,TRBJ2-7,-,TGCAGCGCCTCGACTAGCTACGAGCAGTACTTC,CSASTSYEQYF
TRBV30,-,TRBJ2-1,TRBD2,TGTGCCTGGAGTTCAGCGGTCGGGAGGTTGAATGAGCAGTTCTTC,CAWSSAVGRLNEQFF
TRBV28,once,TRBJ1-4,-,TGTGCCAGCAGTTTAAATTGGGGGGAAAAACTGTTTTTT,CASSLNWGEKLFF
TRBV7-7,-,TRBJ2-6,-,TGTGCCAGCAGCGGGAGCTCTGGGGCCAACGTCCTGACTTTC,CASSGSSGANVLTF
TRBV10-3,once,TRBJ1-2,TRBD1,TGTGCCATCAGTGAGTCGACAGGGGTTATTGCTAACTATGGCTACACCTTC,CAISESTGVIANYGYTF
TRBV5-5,-,TRBJ1-4,-,TGTGCCAGCAGCCCTGACCCCCGCCGGGATAATGAAAAACTGTTTTTT,CASSPDPRRDNEKLFF
TRBV28,-,TRBJ2-5,-,TGTGCCAGCAGGACTAATAAAGATGGCCGGAGGGAGACCCAGTACTTC,CASRTNKDGRRETQYF
TRBV10-3,-,TRBJ1-4,-,TGTGCCATCAGTGAGTCCCCTAATGAAAAACTGTTTTTT,CAISESPNEKLFF
TRBV24-1,-,TRBJ1-2,TRBD1,TGTGCCACCAGTGACCGGACAGGGGCCTATGGCTACACCTTC,CATSDRTGAYGYTF
TRBV24-1,-,TRBJ2-7,TRBD2,TGTGCCACCAGTGGGGGGACTAGCGGGACCCGGGAGCAGTACTTC,CATSGGTSGTREQYF
TRBV7-2,once,TRBJ1-3,-,TGTGCCAGCAGCCCCCCGACAGGAGGTCCTGGAAACACCATATATTTT,CASSPPTGGPGNTIYF
TRBV12-3/TRBV12-4,-,TRBJ1-3,-,TGTGCCAGCAGTCCGGACAGTGGAAACACCATATATTTT,CASSPDSGNTIYF